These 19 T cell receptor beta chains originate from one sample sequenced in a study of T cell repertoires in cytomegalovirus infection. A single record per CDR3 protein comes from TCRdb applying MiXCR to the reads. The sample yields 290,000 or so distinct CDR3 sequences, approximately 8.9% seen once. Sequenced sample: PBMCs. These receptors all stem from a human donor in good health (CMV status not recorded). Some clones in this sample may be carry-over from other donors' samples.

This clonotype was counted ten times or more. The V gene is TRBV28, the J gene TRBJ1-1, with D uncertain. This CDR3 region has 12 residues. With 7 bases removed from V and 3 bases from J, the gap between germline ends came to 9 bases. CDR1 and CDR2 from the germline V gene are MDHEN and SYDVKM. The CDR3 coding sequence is TGTGCCAGCAACTATGTCGACACTGAAGCTTTCTTT. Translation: CASNYVDTEAFF.

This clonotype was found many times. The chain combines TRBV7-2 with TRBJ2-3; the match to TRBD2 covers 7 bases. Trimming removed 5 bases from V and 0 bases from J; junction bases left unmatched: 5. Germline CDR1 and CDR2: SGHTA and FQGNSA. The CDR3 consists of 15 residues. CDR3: CASSLPSGSTDTQYF. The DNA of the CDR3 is TGTGCCAGCAGCCTCCCTAGCGGAAGCACAGATACGCAGTATTTT. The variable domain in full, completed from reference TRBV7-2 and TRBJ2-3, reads GAGVSQSPSNKVTEKGKDVELRCDPISGHTALYWYRQSLGQGLEFLIYFQGNSAPDKSGLPSDRFSAERTGGSVSTLTIQRTQQEDSAVYLCASSLPSGSTDTQYFGPGTRLTVL.

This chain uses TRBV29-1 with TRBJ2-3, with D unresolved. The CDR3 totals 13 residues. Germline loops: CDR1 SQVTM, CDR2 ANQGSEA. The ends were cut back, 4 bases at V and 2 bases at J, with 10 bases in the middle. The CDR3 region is CSVGGVNTDTQYF. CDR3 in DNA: TGCAGCGTTGGTGGAGTGAACACAGATACGCAGTATTTT.

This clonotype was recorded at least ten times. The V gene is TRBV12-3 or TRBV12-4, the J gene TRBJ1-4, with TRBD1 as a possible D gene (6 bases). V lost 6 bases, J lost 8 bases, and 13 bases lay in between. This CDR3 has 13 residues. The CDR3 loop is CASSPQGSEKLFF. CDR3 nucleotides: TGTGCCAGCAGCCCCCAGGGGAGCGAAAAACTGTTTTTT.

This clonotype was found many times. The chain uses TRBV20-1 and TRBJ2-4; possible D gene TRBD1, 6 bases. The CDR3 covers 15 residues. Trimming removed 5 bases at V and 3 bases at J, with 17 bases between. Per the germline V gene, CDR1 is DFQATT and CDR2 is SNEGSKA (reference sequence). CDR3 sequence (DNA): TGCAGTGCTGCACCTACCCGGGACAACAAAAACATTCAGTACTTC. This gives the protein CSAAPTRDNKNIQYF.

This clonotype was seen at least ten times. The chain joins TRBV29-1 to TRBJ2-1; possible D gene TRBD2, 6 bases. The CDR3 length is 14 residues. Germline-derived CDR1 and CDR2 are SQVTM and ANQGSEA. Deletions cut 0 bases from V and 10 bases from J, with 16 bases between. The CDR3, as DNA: TGCAGCGTTGAAGAGGTTAGCGGTGCGTGGGAGCAGTTCTTC. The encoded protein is CSVEEVSGAWEQFF.

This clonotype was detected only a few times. DNA for the CDR3: TGTGCCAGCAGGTTTCTGGACACACAAGAGACCCAGTACTTC. Its translation is CASRFLDTQETQYF. The V call is TRBV6-1, the J call TRBJ2-5; weak D call: TRBD1 (5 bases). The length of the CDR3 is 14 residues. V was trimmed by 6 bases and J by 2 bases, leaving 13 bases between them. Per germline, CDR1 MNHNS and CDR2 SASEGT.

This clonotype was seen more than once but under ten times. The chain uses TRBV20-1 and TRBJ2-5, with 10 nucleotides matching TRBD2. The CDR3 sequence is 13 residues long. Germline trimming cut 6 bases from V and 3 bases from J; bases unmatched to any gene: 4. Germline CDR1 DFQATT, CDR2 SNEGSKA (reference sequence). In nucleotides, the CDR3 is TGCAGTGCCCTTAGCGGGGGGAAAGAGACCCAGTACTTC. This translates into CSALSGGKETQYF.

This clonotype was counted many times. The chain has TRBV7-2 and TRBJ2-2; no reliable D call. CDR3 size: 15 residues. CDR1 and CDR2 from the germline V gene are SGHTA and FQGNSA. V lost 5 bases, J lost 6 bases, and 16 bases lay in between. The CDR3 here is CASSPRVGFSGELFF. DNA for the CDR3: TGTGCCAGCAGCCCCCGGGTGGGGTTCTCCGGGGAGCTGTTTTTT.

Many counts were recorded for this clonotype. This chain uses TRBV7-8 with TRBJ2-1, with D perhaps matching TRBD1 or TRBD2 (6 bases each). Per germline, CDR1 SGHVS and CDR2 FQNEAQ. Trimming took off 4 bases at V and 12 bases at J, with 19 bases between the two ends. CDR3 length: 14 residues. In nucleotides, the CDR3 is TGTGCCAGCAGCTCAACGCCCCGGGGGCTCGGGCAGTTCTTC. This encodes CASSSTPRGLGQFF.

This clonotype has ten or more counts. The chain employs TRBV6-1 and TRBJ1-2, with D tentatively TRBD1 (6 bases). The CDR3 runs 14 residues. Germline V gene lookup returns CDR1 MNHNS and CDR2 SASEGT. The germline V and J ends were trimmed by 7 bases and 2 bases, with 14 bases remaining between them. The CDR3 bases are TGTGCCAGCAACTACAGGGTGACCAACTATGGCTACACCTTC. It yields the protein CASNYRVTNYGYTF.

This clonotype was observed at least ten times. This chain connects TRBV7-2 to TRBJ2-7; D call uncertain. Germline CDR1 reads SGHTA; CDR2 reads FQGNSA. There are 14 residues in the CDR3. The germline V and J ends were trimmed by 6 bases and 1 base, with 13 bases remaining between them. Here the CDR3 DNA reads TGTGCCAGCAGGTCGTGGGAAGGATCCTACGAGCAGTACTTC. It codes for CASRSWEGSYEQYF.

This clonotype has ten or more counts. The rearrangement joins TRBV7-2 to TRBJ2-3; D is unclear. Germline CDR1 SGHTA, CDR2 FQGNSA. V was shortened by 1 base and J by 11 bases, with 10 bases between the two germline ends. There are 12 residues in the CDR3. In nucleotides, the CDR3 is TGTGCCAGCAGCTTAGACTCGCTCCGGCAGTATTTT. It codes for CASSLDSLRQYF.

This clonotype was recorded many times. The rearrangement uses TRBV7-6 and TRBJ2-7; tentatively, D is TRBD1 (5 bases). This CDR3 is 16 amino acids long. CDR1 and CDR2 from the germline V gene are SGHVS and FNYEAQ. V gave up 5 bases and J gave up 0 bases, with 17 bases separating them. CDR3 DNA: TGTGCCAGCAGCCCAGTTCCCGGAGACAGCTCCTACGAGCAGTACTTC. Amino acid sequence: CASSPVPGDSSYEQYF. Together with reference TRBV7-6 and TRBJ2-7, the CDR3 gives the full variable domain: GAGVSQSPRYKVTKRGQDVALRCDPISGHVSLYWYRQALGQGPEFLTYFNYEAQQDKSGLPNDRFSAERPEGSISTLTIQRTEQRDSAMYRCASSPVPGDSSYEQYFGPGTRLTVT.

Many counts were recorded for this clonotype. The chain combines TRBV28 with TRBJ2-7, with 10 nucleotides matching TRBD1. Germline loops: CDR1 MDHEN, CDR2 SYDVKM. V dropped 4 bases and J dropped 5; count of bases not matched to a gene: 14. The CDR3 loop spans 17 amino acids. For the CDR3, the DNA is TGTGCCAGCAGTTCCCCCGCCGGGACAGGGGCGGGGAACGAGCAGTACGTC. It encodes CASSSPAGTGAGNEQYV.

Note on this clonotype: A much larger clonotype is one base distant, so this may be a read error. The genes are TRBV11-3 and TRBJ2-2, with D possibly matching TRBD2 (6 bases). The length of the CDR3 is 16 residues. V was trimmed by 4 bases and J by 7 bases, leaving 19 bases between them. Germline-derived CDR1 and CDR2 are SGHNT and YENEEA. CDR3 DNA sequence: TGTGCCAGCAGCTCGTCCTTGGGGCGGGATGGCGGGGAGCTGTTTTTT. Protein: CASSSSLGRDGGELFF.

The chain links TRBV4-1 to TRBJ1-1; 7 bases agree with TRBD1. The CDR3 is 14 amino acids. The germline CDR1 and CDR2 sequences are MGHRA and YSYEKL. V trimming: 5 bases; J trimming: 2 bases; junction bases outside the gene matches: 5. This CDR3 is CASSTTGENTEAFF. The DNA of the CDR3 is TGCGCCAGCAGCACCACAGGGGAAAACACTGAAGCTTTCTTT.

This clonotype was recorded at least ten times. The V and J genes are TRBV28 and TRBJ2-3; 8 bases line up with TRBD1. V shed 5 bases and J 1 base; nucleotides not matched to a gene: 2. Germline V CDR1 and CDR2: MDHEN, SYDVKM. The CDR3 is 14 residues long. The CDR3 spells CASSLQGGTDTQYF. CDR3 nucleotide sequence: TGTGCCAGCAGTCTACAGGGGGGCACAGATACGCAGTATTTT.

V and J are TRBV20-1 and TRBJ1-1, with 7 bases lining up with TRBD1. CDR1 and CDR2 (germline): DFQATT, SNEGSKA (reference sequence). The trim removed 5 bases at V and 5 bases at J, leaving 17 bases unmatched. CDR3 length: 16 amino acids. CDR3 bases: TGCAGTGCTCAAGTCCAGAGGGGACAGTCGGGGACTGAAGCTTTCTTT. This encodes CSAQVQRGQSGTEAFF.